The 20 T cell receptor beta chains presented below share a single source sample, sequenced in a study of cytomegalovirus exposure and HLA in healthy donors. PCR was performed using 60 Vbeta and 13 Jbeta primers. Sequencing was performed with immunoSEQ multiplex PCR; in TCRdb, only in-frame clones are kept and a portion is missing. Of approximately 110,000 clones listed, approximately 73% were seen once; the top ten hold around 4.8%. Sequences were obtained from PBMCs. All receptors come from a man aged 60 to 69 in good health and CMV-seropositive.

This clone showed up just once. The chain has TRBV5-1 and TRBJ2-5, with 11 bases that match TRBD1. CDR3 size: 15 residues. Per germline, CDR1 SGHRS and CDR2 YFSETQ. V gave up 3 bases and J gave up 1 base; unmatched junction bases: 2. Here the CDR3 reads CASSYGTGGQETQYF. The CDR3, as DNA: TGCGCCAGCAGCTACGGGACAGGGGGCCAAGAGACCCAGTACTTC.

The gene calls are TRBV10-3 and TRBJ2-7; D might be TRBD1 (6 bases). CDR1 and CDR2 from the germline V gene are ENHRY and SYGVKD. V was shortened by 5 bases and J by 2 bases, with 13 bases between the two germline ends. CDR3 length: 14 residues. Written as DNA, the CDR3 is TGTGCCATCAGTAAAGAAAGGACAGCCTACGAGCAGTACTTC. It translates to CAISKERTAYEQYF.

The chain links TRBV11-1 to TRBJ1-1, with D perhaps TRBD1 (5 bases). V was pared by 4 bases and J by 2 bases, with 17 bases between. The length of the CDR3 is 16 residues. Germline V gene data show CDR1 as SGHAT and CDR2 as FQDESV (reference sequence). The CDR3 region has the DNA TGTGCCAGCAGCTCCGGCCAGGGTAGAGGTAACACTGAAGCTTTCTTT. As protein: CASSSGQGRGNTEAFF.

This clone appeared a few times. The chain is built from TRBV11-1 and TRBJ1-2, with 7 bases aligning to TRBD1. There are 12 residues in the CDR3. Germline V gene data show CDR1 as SGHAT and CDR2 as FQDESV (reference sequence). Trimming at V came to 2 bases and at J to 6 bases, leaving 0 bases not matched to a gene. The chain's CDR3 is CASSLTGDGYTF. The CDR3 DNA follows: TGTGCCAGCAGCTTAACAGGGGATGGCTACACCTTC.

As for this clone: The junction departs from the called germline gene at one end, perhaps through a read error. V is TRBV7-9 and J is TRBJ2-5; TRBD2 might be the D (6 bases). The CDR3 runs 12 residues. CDR1 is SEHNR, CDR2 FQNEAQ, per germline (reference sequence). The CDR3 nucleotides read TGTTCCAGCAGCCTGCGGGGAGAGACCCAGTACTTC. This codes for CSSSLRGETQYF.

This chain joins TRBV6-6 and TRBJ2-7; 9 bases align to TRBD1. CDR3 length: 15 amino acids. Germline assignment: CDR1 MNHNY and CDR2 SVGAGI (reference sequence). Trimming took 4 bases from V and 1 from J; bases not matched to a gene: 5. The CDR3 DNA sequence: TGTGCCAGCAGTTTACCGGGACAGGGATCCTACGAGCAGTACTTC. As protein: CASSLPGQGSYEQYF.

This chain connects TRBV9 to TRBJ2-1, with 11 bases identical to TRBD2. CDR3 length: 18 residues. After removal of 0 bases from V and 0 bases from J, the junction contained 5 bases not matched to a gene. Germline-derived CDR1 and CDR2 are SGDLS and YYNGEE. In DNA, the CDR3 is TGTGCCAGCAGCGTAGGGCTAGCGGGGGGCAGCTCCTACAATGAGCAGTTCTTC. This encodes CASSVGLAGGSSYNEQFF.

The chain recombines TRBV5-6 with TRBJ2-3; D is perhaps TRBD1 (6 bases). Trimming stripped 4 bases from V and 3 bases from J, with 12 bases between. The CDR3 consists of 14 residues. Germline V gene sequence: CDR1 SGHDT, CDR2 YYEEEE. CDR3 amino acids: CASSIGQRTDTQYF. CDR3 DNA: TGTGCCAGCAGCATAGGACAGAGGACAGATACGCAGTATTTT.

This clone was seen once. The chain employs TRBV5-1 and TRBJ2-1; D is possibly TRBD2 (5 bases). The CDR3 sequence is 15 residues long. Germline lookup yields CDR1 SGHRS and CDR2 YFSETQ. V was shortened by 0 bases and J by 6 bases, with 13 bases between the two germline ends. The CDR3 here is CASSLDGGWPNEQFF. CDR3 coding DNA: TGCGCCAGCAGCTTGGACGGCGGGTGGCCCAATGAGCAGTTCTTC.

The chain recombines TRBV18 with TRBJ1-6; D not certain. The CDR3 has 12 amino acids. Germline CDR1 and CDR2: KGHSH and LQKENI. Trimming took off 8 bases at V and 7 bases at J, with 9 bases between the two ends. The CDR3 region is CASEAQNSPLHF. CDR3 nucleotide sequence: TGTGCCAGCGAAGCGCAGAATTCACCCCTCCACTTT.

The CDR3 bases are TGTGCCAGCAGGGGACAGGGGTTTGGAGAGCAGTACTTC. Its translation is CASRGQGFGEQYF. V and J are TRBV5-4 and TRBJ2-7; 10 bases line up with TRBD1. The trim removed 5 bases at V and 7 bases at J, leaving 6 bases unmatched. CDR1 SGHNT and CDR2 YYREEE come from the germline V gene (reference sequence). The CDR3 is made up of 13 amino acids.

The chain recombines TRBV5-1 with TRBJ2-3; D possibly corresponds to TRBD1 (5 bases). The V and J ends lost 4 bases and 2 bases respectively, with 11 bases between them. Germline CDR1 SGHRS, CDR2 YFSETQ. The CDR3 covers 14 residues. Written as DNA, the CDR3 is TGCGCCAGCAGCCAAGACAGAATCACAGATACGCAGTATTTT. Translated, it gives CASSQDRITDTQYF.

This clone was seen a few times. This chain links TRBV11-1 with TRBJ2-7, with D possibly TRBD1 on 6 matching bases. V was cut by 0 bases and J by 4 bases, with 13 bases left in between. The V gene's germline CDR1 is SGHAT and CDR2 FQDESV (reference sequence). CDR3 size: 15 residues. The CDR3 DNA is TGTGCCAGCAGCTTAGCTGGTACAGGGCCTTACGAGCAGTACTTC. Amino acid sequence: CASSLAGTGPYEQYF.

CDR3 amino acids: CASSHGGGRGDNYGYTF. The CDR3 nucleotides are TGTGCCAGCAGCCACGGCGGGGGGCGCGGAGATAACTATGGCTACACCTTC. This chain joins TRBV5-4 and TRBJ1-2; a weak D match, TRBD1 (6 bases). CDR1 is SGHNT, CDR2 YYREEE, per germline (reference sequence). V was shortened by 4 bases and J by 1 base, with 20 bases between the two germline ends. The CDR3 is made up of 17 amino acids.

V is TRBV2 and J is TRBJ1-1, with D maybe TRBD1 (6 bases). The germline V gene encodes CDR1 SNHLY and CDR2 FYNNEI. The length of the CDR3 is 13 residues. Trimming stripped 6 bases from V and 2 bases from J, with 10 bases between. This chain's CDR3 is CASRDSGNTEAFF. The CDR3 nucleotides read TGTGCCAGCAGGGACAGCGGAAACACTGAAGCTTTCTTT.

V is TRBV6-4 and J is TRBJ1-6; 8 bases fit TRBD1. The CDR3 runs to 15 residues. J lost 13 bases, V lost 3 bases, and 11 bases had no gene match. CDR1 MRHNA and CDR2 SNTAGT come from the germline V gene. CDR3: CASSESTGGYWPLHF. The CDR3 nucleotides are TGTGCCAGCAGTGAATCCACAGGGGGTTATTGGCCCCTCCACTTT.

Only a few counts were recorded for this clone. This chain links TRBV28 with TRBJ1-1; 11 nucleotides line up with TRBD1. After removal of 5 bases from V and 4 bases from J, the junction contained 9 bases not matched to a gene. The CDR3 spans 16 residues. Per germline, CDR1 MDHEN and CDR2 SYDVKM. The CDR3 DNA reads TGTGCCAGCAGTCCCACAGGACAGGGGGCCCTCACTGAAGCTTTCTTT. Residues: CASSPTGQGALTEAFF.

The chain joins TRBV5-1 to TRBJ1-2, with D maybe TRBD1 (5 bases). Germline CDR1 SGHRS, CDR2 YFSETQ. Trimming took 4 bases from V and 1 from J, leaving 8 bases between them. CDR3 length: 13 residues. The CDR3: CASSTDNNYGYTF. The CDR3 DNA reads as TGCGCCAGCAGCACGGACAATAACTATGGCTACACCTTC.

Only a few counts were recorded for this clone. V is TRBV6-5 and J is TRBJ1-4, with D hard to call. CDR1 is MNHEY and CDR2 is SVGAGI in the germline V gene. Between the trimmed V and J ends, which lost 6 bases and 5 bases, there was a span of 10 bases. The CDR3 spans 13 residues. The CDR3 loop is CASSLRENEKLFF. The CDR3 nucleotides read TGTGCCAGCAGCCTTCGGGAGAATGAAAAACTGTTTTTT.

The sample holds a few counts of this clone. This sequence joins TRBV30 and TRBJ1-5; 9 bases are shared with TRBD1. Trimming at V came to 0 bases and at J to 4 bases, leaving 4 bases not matched to a gene. Germline CDR1 and CDR2: GTSNPN and SVGIG (reference sequence). CDR3 length equals 15 residues. This CDR3 is CAWSVRDRVNQPQHF. The CDR3 nucleotides are TGTGCCTGGAGTGTAAGGGACAGGGTAAATCAGCCCCAGCATTTT. The variable domain in full, with the rest retrieved from reference TRBV30 and TRBJ1-5, is SQTIHQWPATLVQPVGSPLSLECTVEGTSNPNLYWYRQAAGRGLQLLFYSVGIGQISSEVPQNLSASRPQDRQFILSSKKLLLSDSGFYLCAWSVRDRVNQPQHFGDGTRLSIL.